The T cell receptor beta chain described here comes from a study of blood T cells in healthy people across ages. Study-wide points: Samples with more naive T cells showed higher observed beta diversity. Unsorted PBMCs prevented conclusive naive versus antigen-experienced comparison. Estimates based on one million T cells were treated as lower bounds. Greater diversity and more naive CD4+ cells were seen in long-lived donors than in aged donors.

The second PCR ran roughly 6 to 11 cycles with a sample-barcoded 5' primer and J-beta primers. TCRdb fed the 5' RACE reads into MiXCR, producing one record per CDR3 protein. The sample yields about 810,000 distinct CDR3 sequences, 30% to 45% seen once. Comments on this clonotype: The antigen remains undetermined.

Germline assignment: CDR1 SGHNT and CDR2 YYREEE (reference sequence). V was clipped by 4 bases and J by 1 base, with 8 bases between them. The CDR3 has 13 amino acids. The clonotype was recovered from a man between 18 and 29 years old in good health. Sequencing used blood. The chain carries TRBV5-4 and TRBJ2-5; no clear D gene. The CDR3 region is CASSVQFQETQYF. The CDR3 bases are TGTGCCAGCAGCGTACAGTTCCAAGAGACCCAGTACTTC.